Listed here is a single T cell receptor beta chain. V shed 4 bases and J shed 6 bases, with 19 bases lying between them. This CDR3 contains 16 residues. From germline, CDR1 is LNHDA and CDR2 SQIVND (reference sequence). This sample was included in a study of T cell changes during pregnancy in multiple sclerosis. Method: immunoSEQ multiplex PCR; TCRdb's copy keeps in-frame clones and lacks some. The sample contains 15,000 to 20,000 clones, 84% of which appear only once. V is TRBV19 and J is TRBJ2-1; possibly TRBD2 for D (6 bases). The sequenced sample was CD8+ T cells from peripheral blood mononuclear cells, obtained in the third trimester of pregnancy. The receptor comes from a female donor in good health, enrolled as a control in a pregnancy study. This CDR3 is CASSTPTSRIRNEQFF. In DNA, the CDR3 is TGTGCCAGTAGTACCCCAACTAGCCGAATCCGCAATGAGCAGTTCTTC.